This T cell receptor beta chain was obtained from a study of shared clonotypes between healthy human individuals (dated by TCRdb to the early 2020s). Regarding the complete study: A couple of women and a few men aged 18 to 49 years were included in the cohort. To estimate repertoire size and how much clonotype sharing occurs between individuals, the study deeply sequenced the blood TCR repertoires of several healthy adults. Each donor's leukapheresis produced roughly between roughly 0.85 and 9.5 billion PBMCs. Per donor, three plates each were used for CD4 naive and CD4 memory, two for CD8 naive, and one for CD8 memory. To increase sequencing depth and limit assay-specific biases, different laboratories used diverse techniques to prepare libraries and sequence TCR repertoires.

A remark on this clone: Its antigen remains undetermined. Within one base of it there is no much larger clone, and no base qualities were kept.

Using the deep immunoSEQ assay, TCR CDR3 regions were amplified from genomic DNA by multiplex PCR. Extracted genomic DNA from each cell subset was spread evenly across all wells of several immunoSEQ 96-well plates, with each plate serving as a replicate. For sorted subsets, 200 to 250 ng genomic DNA, equal to 30,000 to 35,000 T cell genomes, was loaded into each replicate PCR. Purified libraries were measured with a Qubit 3.0 fluorometer, size-checked on a Bioanalyzer 2100, and measured again with the KAPA Library Quantification kit. A separate single-read 150-cycle Illumina NextSeq 550 flow cell was used to sequence each immunoSEQ 96-well plate. The source study handled its data this way. Because the immunoSEQ output included only junctional sequences and no quality scores, the filtering could not be the same as the filtering used for full-length reads. Sequences were annotated with PyIR, a Python wrapper for IgBLAST v1.9, and V/J genes and CDR3 were assigned using IMGT germline references. Any read was removed if the V/J assignment was weak (E-value above 1e-6), the CDR3 was missing, or the read contained stop codons, out-of-frame junctions, or ambiguous translated residues. A V3J clonotype was defined by an identical inferred V gene, J gene, and CDR3 amino acid sequence. To compute the percentage overlap between repertoires, the number of shared unique clonotypes was divided by the size of the smaller repertoire. RTK rarefaction, the Chao1 estimator, and Recon v2.1 estimates of unobserved clonotypes were used to assess repertoire richness. For all TCRbeta clonotypes obtained by the gDNA method from several donors, generation probabilities were computed with OLGA. Held by TCRdb, this immuneACCESS table contains in-frame sequences only and omits some clones. Under half of the omission traces to an unresolved V gene where checked; the cause of the rest is unknown. Clonal size and the V and J genes are those of that table, whereas D and trimming came from the DNA. The sample table holds about 1.9 million clones, of which about 93% were seen once. The biggest ten clones account for approximately 1.6% of the sample.

For the CD8 naive samples, CD45RO-negative cells were positively selected for CCR7, yielding a CD45RA+CCR7+ population from which TemRA cells were excluded. Healthy HIV-negative adults with no recently reported acute infections or vaccinations were included as donors. All donors were Caucasian adults living in Nashville, Tennessee, USA. After blood collection by leukapheresis, PBMCs were isolated using Ficoll-Histopaque density gradient centrifugation and then cryopreserved in the vapor phase of liquid nitrogen. Purity and quantity of every magnetically sorted T cell population were checked by analytical flow cytometry. Genomic DNA was isolated from every sorted fraction and measured by UV absorbance on a Nanodrop 2000c. Broader findings and caveats from the paper: Estimated clonotype richness was generally larger for naive than for memory subsets. Across a handful of donors, 4.5% to 6.5% of naive CD4, 3% to 3.5% of naive CD8, around 2.1% of memory CD4, and approximately 0.4% of memory CD8 clonotypes were shared. Compared with non-shared clonotypes, the clonotypes found in all four sorted-subset donors had higher generation probabilities. Incomplete sequencing was indicated by rarefaction of sorted-subset datasets, despite the large sequencing depth. Sampling was limited to blood, and TCR repertoires in tissue likely differ from TCR repertoires in blood. Pairwise subsampling indicated that sequencing depth was expected to affect the degree of clonotype sharing among donors. Because the study included a small number of donors, the genetic and exposure-history diversity represented was limited.

V sheds 9 bases and J sheds 5 bases, leaving 9 bases between their ends. CDR1 and CDR2 were assigned from the germline V gene as SNHLY and FYNNEI. Spanning cysteine to phenylalanine, the CDR3 consists of 11 amino acids. Of the read, only the CDR3 DNA is kept; its 33 bases are in frame from base 1. The material sequenced was naive CD8+ T cells from PBMCs. The cell subset or site label on this specimen signifies: CD45RA+CCR7+. This receptor chain uses TRBV2 and TRBJ2-3, with TRBD2 as a weak D call on 5 bases. The sequence was obtained from a man between 18 and 35 years old in good health. Some clones in this sample may be carry-over from other donors' samples. CDR3 sequence: CASLAGDTQYF. The nucleotide sequence is TGTGCCAGTTTGGCGGGAGATACGCAGTATTTT.